This TCR beta chain appears in the sequencing data of a study of monozygotic twins with inflammatory bowel disease. TCRdb reprocessed the 5' RACE reads; each CDR3 protein has one entry and no DNA is given. Listed are roughly 330,000 distinct CDR3 sequences; around 2% falls within the top ten. Germline V CDR1 and CDR2: SGHNT, YENEEA. The CDR3 runs to 15 residues. This receptor was taken from a human donor with ulcerative colitis or Crohn's disease, or a healthy co-twin of an affected twin (not recorded which). Material for sequencing was blood. The V gene is TRBV11-3, the J gene TRBJ2-3; TCRdb lists TRBD2, though no DNA is available to test this call. CDR3 residues: CASSPGPSGSDTQYF. The full variable domain, its missing parts supplied by reference TRBV11-3 and TRBJ2-3, is EAGVVQSPRYKIIEKKQPVAFWCNPISGHNTLYWYLQNLGQGPELLIRYENEEAVDDSQLPKDRFSAERLKGVDSTLKIQPAELGDSAVYLCASSPGPSGSDTQYFGPGTRLTVL.